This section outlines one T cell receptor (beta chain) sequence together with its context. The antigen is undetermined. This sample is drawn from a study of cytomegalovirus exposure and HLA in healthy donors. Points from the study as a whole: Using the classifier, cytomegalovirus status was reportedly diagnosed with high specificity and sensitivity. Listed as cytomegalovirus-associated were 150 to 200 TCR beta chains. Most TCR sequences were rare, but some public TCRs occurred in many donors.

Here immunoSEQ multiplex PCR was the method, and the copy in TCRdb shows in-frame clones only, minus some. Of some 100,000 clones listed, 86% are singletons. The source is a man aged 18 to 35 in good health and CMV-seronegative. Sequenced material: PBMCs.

The CDR3 DNA reads as TGCGCCAGCAGCCCCTCCACTAGCGGAGCCTACAATGAGCAGTTCTTC. This codes for CASSPSTSGAYNEQFF. This chain connects TRBV5-1 to TRBJ2-1, with 8 bases aligning to TRBD2. Germline lookup yields CDR1 SGHRS and CDR2 YFSETQ. Trimming at V came to 4 bases and at J to 2 bases, leaving 8 bases not matched to a gene. The CDR3 is made up of 16 amino acids.